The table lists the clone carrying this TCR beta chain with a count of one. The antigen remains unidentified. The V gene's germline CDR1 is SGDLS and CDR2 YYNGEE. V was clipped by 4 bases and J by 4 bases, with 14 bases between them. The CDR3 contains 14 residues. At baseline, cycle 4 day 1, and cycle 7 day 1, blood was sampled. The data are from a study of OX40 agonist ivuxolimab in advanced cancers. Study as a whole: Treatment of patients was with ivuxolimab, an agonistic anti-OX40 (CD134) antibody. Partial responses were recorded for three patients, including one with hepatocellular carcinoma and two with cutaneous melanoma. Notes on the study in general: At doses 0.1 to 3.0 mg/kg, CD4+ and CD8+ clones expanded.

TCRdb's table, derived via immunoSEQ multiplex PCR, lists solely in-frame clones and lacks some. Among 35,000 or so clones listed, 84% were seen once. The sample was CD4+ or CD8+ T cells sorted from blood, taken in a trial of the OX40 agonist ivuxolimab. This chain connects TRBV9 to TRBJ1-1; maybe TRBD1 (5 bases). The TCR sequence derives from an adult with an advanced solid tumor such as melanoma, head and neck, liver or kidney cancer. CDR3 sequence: CASSPGAGVTEAFF. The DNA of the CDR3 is TGTGCCAGCAGCCCAGGAGCGGGGGTCACTGAAGCTTTCTTT.